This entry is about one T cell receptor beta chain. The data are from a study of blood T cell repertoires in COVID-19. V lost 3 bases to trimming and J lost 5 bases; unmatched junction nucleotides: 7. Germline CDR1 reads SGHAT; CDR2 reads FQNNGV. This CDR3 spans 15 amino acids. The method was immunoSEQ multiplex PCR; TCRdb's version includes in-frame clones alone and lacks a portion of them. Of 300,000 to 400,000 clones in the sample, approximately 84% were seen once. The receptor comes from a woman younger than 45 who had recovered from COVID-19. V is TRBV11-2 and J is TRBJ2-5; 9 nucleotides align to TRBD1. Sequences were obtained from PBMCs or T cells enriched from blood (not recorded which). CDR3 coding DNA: TGTGCCAGCAGCTTCGGACAGGGGAGGCCGGAGACCCAGTACTTC. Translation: CASSFGQGRPETQYF.